Listed below are T cell receptor beta chains from one sample, sequenced in a study of blood T cell repertoires in COVID-19. The repertoire was sequenced with immunoSEQ multiplex PCR; TCRdb's copy has only in-frame clones and lacks some. The sample carries 100,000 to 150,000 clones, about 88% recorded once. The source material was peripheral blood. All receptors come from a human donor in a cohort sampled during active COVID-19. Both conserved end residues are part of each CDR3. Fields, in order: clone size, J gene, V gene, D gene, CDR3 DNA, CDR3 protein. D genes are given only for firm matches. For some rows the clone size is stated as once, few or many, or as a class when expanded; others skip it.

size: .; J: TRBJ2-1; V: TRBV6-4; D: TRBD2; DNA: TGTGCCAGCAGAGTGTCTAGCGGGGGATCAAATGAGCAGTTCTTC; CDR3: CASRVSSGGSNEQFF
size: once; J: TRBJ1-1; V: TRBV7-6; D: .; DNA: TGTGCCAGCAGCTTAGCGTTGGGAGGGGCCCGTGGCACTGAAGCTTTCTTT; CDR3: CASSLALGGARGTEAFF
size: .; J: TRBJ2-1; V: TRBV5-1; D: TRBD2; DNA: TGCGCCAGCAGCAACCCTAGCGGGAGCGGCAATGAGCAGTTCTTC; CDR3: CASSNPSGSGNEQFF
size: once; J: TRBJ1-4; V: TRBV5-4; D: .; DNA: TGTGCCAGCAGCTTGTCCAGTGCTAATGAAAAACTGTTTTTT; CDR3: CASSLSSANEKLFF
size: .; J: TRBJ2-7; V: TRBV3-1/TRBV3-2; D: .; DNA: TGTGCCAGCAGCCTTAGCCTCGAGCAGTACTTC; CDR3: CASSLSLEQYF
size: once; J: TRBJ2-2; V: TRBV5-1; D: TRBD2; DNA: TGCGCCAGCAGCCTATGGGGGACTAGCGGGCCGAACACCGGGGAGCTGTTTTTT; CDR3: CASSLWGTSGPNTGELFF
size: .; J: TRBJ2-3; V: TRBV4-1; D: .; DNA: TGCGCCAGCAGCCAAGTCGCGAGCACAGATACGCAGTATTTT; CDR3: CASSQVASTDTQYF
size: .; J: TRBJ1-1; V: TRBV7-9; D: .; DNA: TGTGCCAGCAGCACAGGGTTCGCTGAAGCTTTCTTT; CDR3: CASSTGFAEAFF
size: .; J: TRBJ2-1; V: TRBV5-1; D: TRBD2; DNA: TGCGCCAGCAGCTTGGTACTAGCGGGATGGGATGAGCAGTTCTTC; CDR3: CASSLVLAGWDEQFF
size: once; J: TRBJ2-2; V: TRBV5-4; D: TRBD1; DNA: TGTGCCAGCAGCAGCGACAGGGGGCGCAACGGGGAGCTGTTTTTT; CDR3: CASSSDRGRNGELFF
size: few; J: TRBJ2-7; V: TRBV4-2; D: .; DNA: TGTGCCAGCAGCCAGGGGACTGGACGCTACGAGCAGTACTTC; CDR3: CASSQGTGRYEQYF